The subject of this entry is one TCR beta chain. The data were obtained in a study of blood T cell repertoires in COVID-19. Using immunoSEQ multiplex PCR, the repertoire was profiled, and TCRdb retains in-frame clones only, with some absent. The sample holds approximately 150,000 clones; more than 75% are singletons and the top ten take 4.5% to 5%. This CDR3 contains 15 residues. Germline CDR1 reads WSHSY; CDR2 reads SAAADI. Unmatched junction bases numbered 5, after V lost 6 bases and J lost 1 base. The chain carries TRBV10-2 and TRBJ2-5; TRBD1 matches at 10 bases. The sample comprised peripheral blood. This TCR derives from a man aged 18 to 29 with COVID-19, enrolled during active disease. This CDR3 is CASSPGTGVQETQYF. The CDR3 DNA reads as TGCGCCAGCAGCCCCGGGACAGGGGTCCAAGAGACCCAGTACTTC.